One TCR beta chain is described in this entry. This record belongs to a study of blood T cell repertoires in COVID-19. Study at large: PBMCs, B-cell-depleted T cells, or T cells provided the cDNA or gDNA that made up the material.

The germline gives CDR1 LNHDA, CDR2 SQIVND (reference sequence). This CDR3 is 13 amino acids long. V dropped 6 bases and J dropped 5 bases, with 12 bases sitting between them. Per the original methods: Estimation of nucleated cell counts was performed using reference gene primer amplification. Profiled with immunoSEQ multiplex PCR; TCRdb holds only in-frame clones, not every one. The D gene and trimming were derived from the DNA, and the V and J assignments and clone size from that table. The sample lists nearly 110,000 clones; around 82% were seen once. The chain uses TRBV19 and TRBJ2-3; D perhaps matches TRBD2 (5 bases). The sequence was collected from a human donor in a cohort sampled during active COVID-19. Sequenced material: peripheral blood. The CDR3 sequence is CASSYGVGDTQYF. As DNA, the CDR3 is TGTGCCAGTAGCTACGGGGTAGGAGATACGCAGTATTTT.